This T cell receptor (beta chain) was recovered during a study of blood T cell repertoires in COVID-19. Study-wide context: Sites across the United States, Italy and Spain contributed samples from acute and convalescent COVID-19. Sample material is recorded as cDNA or gDNA derived from T cells, B-cell-depleted T cells, or PBMCs.

V was clipped by 7 bases and J by 7 bases, with 8 bases between them. The CDR3 length is 11 residues. CDR1 and CDR2 from the germline V gene are LNHDA and SQIVND (reference sequence). As processed by the authors: Reference gene primer amplification yielded estimated nucleated cell counts. Profiled with immunoSEQ multiplex PCR; TCRdb holds only in-frame clones, not every one. V and J calls plus clone size are reproduced from that table; the DNA served to infer D and trimming. The sample yields some 48,000 clones, roughly four fifths seen once. The J gene is TRBJ1-3, the V gene TRBV19; no firm D call. The sequenced material came from peripheral blood. The clonotype originates from a human donor with acute or convalescent COVID-19. The donor label of this sample is uncertain. Written as DNA, the CDR3 is TGTGCCAGTATTTCCCTGAACACCATATATTTT. Translating it yields CASISLNTIYF.